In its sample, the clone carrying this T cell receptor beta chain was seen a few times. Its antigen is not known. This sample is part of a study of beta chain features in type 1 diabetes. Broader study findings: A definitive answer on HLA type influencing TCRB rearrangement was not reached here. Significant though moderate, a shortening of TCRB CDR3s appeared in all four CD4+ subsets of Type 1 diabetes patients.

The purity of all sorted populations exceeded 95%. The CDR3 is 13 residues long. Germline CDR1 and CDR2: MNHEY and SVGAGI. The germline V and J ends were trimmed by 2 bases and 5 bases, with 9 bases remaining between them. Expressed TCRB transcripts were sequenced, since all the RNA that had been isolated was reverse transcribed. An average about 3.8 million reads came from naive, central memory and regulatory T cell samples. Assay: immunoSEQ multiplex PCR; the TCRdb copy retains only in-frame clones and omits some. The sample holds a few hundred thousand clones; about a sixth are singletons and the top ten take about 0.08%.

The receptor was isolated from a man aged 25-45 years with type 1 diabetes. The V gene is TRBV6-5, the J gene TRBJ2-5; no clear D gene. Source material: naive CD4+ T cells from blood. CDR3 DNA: TGTGCCAGCAGTTACACAGCGATTGAGACCCAGTACTTC. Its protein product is CASSYTAIETQYF.